The 27 T cell receptor beta chains below were found in one sample sequenced in a study of blood T cell repertoires in COVID-19. The data were produced by immunoSEQ multiplex PCR, yet TCRdb's version contains in-frame clones alone and is incomplete. Here the sample spans over 200,000 clones, approximately 90% being singletons. Sequenced: peripheral blood. The receptors come from a man aged 25 to 40 who had recovered from COVID-19.

This clone was seen only once. V gene TRBV7-2 combines with J gene TRBJ1-1; TRBD1 aligns across 7 bases. The ends lost 0 bases at V and 1 base at J; junction bases unmatched: 2. The CDR3 is 15 residues long. In germline, CDR1 is SGHTA, CDR2 FQGNSA. The CDR3 loop reads CASSLASGGNTEAFF. CDR3 in DNA: TGTGCCAGCAGCTTAGCGTCAGGGGGGAACACTGAAGCTTTCTTT. The full variable domain, rest sourced from reference TRBV7-2 and TRBJ1-1, is GAGVSQSPSNKVTEKGKDVELRCDPISGHTALYWYRQSLGQGLEFLIYFQGNSAPDKSGLPSDRFSAERTGGSVSTLTIQRTQQEDSAVYLCASSLASGGNTEAFFGQGTRLTVV.

This clone was counted once. This chain connects TRBV6-1 to TRBJ2-7; 7 nucleotides agree with TRBD1. Germline values: CDR1 MNHNS, CDR2 SASEGT. CDR3 length equals 15 residues. The ends lost 5 bases at V and 4 bases at J; junction bases unmatched: 11. In DNA form, the CDR3 reads TGTGCCAGCAGTCCGCGCCAGGGGGTGGAATACGAGCAGTACTTC. It specifies CASSPRQGVEYEQYF.

This clone was seen just once. The chain carries TRBV14 and TRBJ1-6; 8 positions agree with TRBD1. This CDR3 is 16 amino acids long. Germline values: CDR1 SGHDN, CDR2 FVKESK. The J segment lost 10 bases and the V segment lost 4 bases, leaving 12 bases of the junction unmatched. The CDR3 coding sequence is TGTGCCAGCAGCCCTTTCGACAGGGGAGTAAGCTCACCCCTCCACTTT. Translated, it gives CASSPFDRGVSSPLHF.

This sequence joins TRBV3-1 (or the pseudogene TRBV3-2) and TRBJ1-6; TRBD1 might be the D (6 bases). The germline V and J ends were trimmed by 8 bases and 10 bases, with 15 bases remaining between them. The germline V gene encodes CDR1 LGHDT and CDR2 YNNKEL (reference sequence). The CDR3 runs to 13 residues. CDR3 sequence reads: CASGDTVGSPLHF. CDR3 bases: TGTGCCAGCGGGGACACGGTAGGCTCACCCCTCCACTTT.

This clone occurred once. This chain connects TRBV27 to TRBJ2-7; 12 bases are a match to TRBD2. Unmatched junction bases numbered 8, after V lost 4 bases and J lost 7 bases. The CDR3 runs 15 residues. Germline CDR1 MNHEY, CDR2 SMNVEV (reference sequence). CDR3 in amino acids: CASSSLAGGKGEQYF. Written as DNA, the CDR3 is TGTGCCAGCAGTTCTCTAGCGGGGGGGAAAGGGGAGCAGTACTTC.

V usage is TRBV7-2 and J usage is TRBJ1-5; no firm D call. CDR3 length: 14 amino acids. V lost 5 bases to trimming and J lost 2 bases, with 10 bases between them. Germline CDR1 SGHTA, CDR2 FQGNSA. Written as DNA, the CDR3 is TGTGCCAGCAGCGTAGGTCGGGGCAATCAGCCCCAGCATTTT. Protein: CASSVGRGNQPQHF.

The chain links TRBV19 to TRBJ1-5; 7 nucleotides match TRBD1. Trimming removed 7 bases from V and 1 base from J; junction bases left unmatched: 13. From germline, CDR1 is LNHDA and CDR2 SQIVND (reference sequence). CDR3 length equals 17 residues. CDR3 loop: CASNDRRGQGSNQPQHF. DNA for the CDR3: TGTGCCAGTAACGATCGAAGGGGGCAGGGGAGCAATCAGCCCCAGCATTTT.

This clone appeared a single time. V and J are TRBV10-1 and TRBJ1-5; 7 bases map to TRBD1. The ends lost 6 bases at V and 2 bases at J; junction bases unmatched: 7. The germline V gene encodes CDR1 WNHNN and CDR2 SYGVQD (reference sequence). This CDR3 comprises 15 residues. CDR3 loop: CASSGGDRGNQPQHF. CDR3 DNA sequence: TGCGCCAGCAGCGGGGGGGACAGAGGCAATCAGCCCCAGCATTTT.

This chain connects TRBV27 to TRBJ1-2; the match to TRBD1 covers 9 bases. The CDR3 runs 19 residues. Germline CDR1 is MNHEY and CDR2 is SMNVEV (reference sequence). Unmatched junction bases numbered 20, after V lost 6 bases and J lost 3 bases. The CDR3 DNA reads as TGTGCCAGCAGCCCGGGCCCCCTTATCCGGGACAGGGATGACTATGGCTACACCTTC. Amino acid sequence: CASSPGPLIRDRDDYGYTF.

The rearrangement joins TRBV7-9 to TRBJ1-1; D not certain. Germline V gives CDR1 SEHNR, CDR2 FQNEAQ (reference sequence). V lost 1 base and J lost 5, with 8 bases in between. The CDR3 loop spans 13 amino acids. CDR3 in DNA: TGTGCCAGCAGCTTAGGTTGGGCTACTGAAGCTTTCTTT. It yields the protein CASSLGWATEAFF.

This clone appeared a single time. V and J are TRBV6-1 and TRBJ1-3; 7 bases align to TRBD1. Unmatched junction bases numbered 2, after V lost 2 bases and J lost 7 bases. Germline CDR1 and CDR2: MNHNS and SASEGT. The CDR3 covers 13 residues. The CDR3 sequence is CASSERQGNTIYF. DNA for the CDR3: TGTGCCAGCAGTGAAAGACAGGGCAACACCATATATTTT.

The chain has TRBV9 and TRBJ2-5, with D possibly being TRBD1 (6 bases). V shed 0 bases and J shed 4 bases, with 19 bases lying between them. Germline V gives CDR1 SGDLS, CDR2 YYNGEE. The CDR3 covers 17 residues. This CDR3 reads CASSVDDGQGYRETQYF. In nucleotides, the CDR3 is TGTGCCAGCAGCGTAGACGACGGGCAGGGGTATAGAGAGACCCAGTACTTC.

The chain combines TRBV5-5 with TRBJ1-4; 8 bases line up with TRBD1. CDR1 and CDR2 from the germline V gene are SGHKS and YYEKEE (reference sequence). The CDR3 loop spans 15 amino acids. The V and J ends lost 0 bases and 4 bases, in that order; junction bases with no gene match: 2. CDR3 residues: CASSLAGQGNEKLFF. In DNA form, the CDR3 reads TGTGCCAGCAGCTTGGCTGGACAGGGTAATGAAAAACTGTTTTTT.

The chain couples TRBV27 to TRBJ2-5, with TRBD2 matching 11 bases. The CDR3 loop spans 18 amino acids. V gave up 3 bases and J gave up 5 bases; unmatched junction bases: 14. Germline V gene data show CDR1 as MNHEY and CDR2 as SMNVEV (reference sequence). The CDR3 nucleotides read TGTGCCAGCAGTTTCCTCCGGACTAGCGGGTCGAGGGAGGAGACCCAGTACTTC. It specifies CASSFLRTSGSREETQYF.

The rearrangement links TRBV27 to TRBJ1-2; a possible D gene is TRBD1 (5 bases). Germline V gene sequence: CDR1 MNHEY, CDR2 SMNVEV (reference sequence). The CDR3 loop spans 12 amino acids. Trimming took off 9 bases at V and 5 bases at J, with 13 bases between the two ends. CDR3 sequence: CASRDRLYGYTF. The CDR3 region has the DNA TGTGCCAGTCGCGACAGACTTTATGGCTACACCTTC.

The count of this clone is one. The rearrangement joins TRBV27 to TRBJ2-7, with 7 bases that match TRBD1. Germline CDR1 reads MNHEY; CDR2 reads SMNVEV (reference sequence). The CDR3 extends over 14 amino acids. After removal of 5 bases from V and 1 base from J, the junction contained 5 bases not matched to a gene. In nucleotides, the CDR3 is TGTGCCAGCAGTAACAGGGGTCCGTCCTACGAGCAGTACTTC. This gives the protein CASSNRGPSYEQYF.

The V and J genes are TRBV4-3 and TRBJ1-2; D is possibly TRBD1 (6 bases). The V end lost 0 bases, the J end lost 2 bases, and 13 bases lay between the germline ends. The CDR3 runs to 16 residues. Per the germline V gene, CDR1 is LGHNA and CDR2 is YSLEER. The CDR3 DNA reads as TGCGCCAGCAGCCAAGATAGTGGGCAGGGGAACTATGGCTACACCTTC. Translation: CASSQDSGQGNYGYTF.

The chain links TRBV6-2 or TRBV6-3 to TRBJ1-5; D is perhaps TRBD1 (5 bases). Trimming took off 2 bases at V and 6 bases at J, with 8 bases between the two ends. The CDR3 totals 13 residues. Germline V gene data show CDR1 as MNHEY and CDR2 as SVGEGT. In DNA form, the CDR3 reads TGTGCCAGCAGTTACCCTAGGGGTCAGCCCCAGCATTTT. As protein: CASSYPRGQPQHF.

This chain connects TRBV3-1 (or the pseudogene TRBV3-2) to TRBJ2-7, with D possibly TRBD2 on 6 matching bases. Germline V gene lookup returns CDR1 LGHDT and CDR2 YNNKEL (reference sequence). V lost 4 bases to trimming and J lost 7 bases, with 17 bases between them. This CDR3 comprises 14 residues. The CDR3 here is CASSRLVQSWEQYF. In DNA, the CDR3 is TGTGCCAGCAGCCGACTAGTTCAGTCGTGGGAGCAGTACTTC.

Only a few counts were recorded for this clone. The chain joins TRBV5-1 to TRBJ2-2, with D tentatively TRBD1 (6 bases). Germline values: CDR1 SGHRS, CDR2 YFSETQ. V dropped 3 bases and J dropped 4 bases, with 16 bases sitting between them. The CDR3 sequence is 16 residues long. The CDR3 coding sequence is TGCGCCAGCAGCTCAAACAGGGAAAAGGTCACCGGGGAGCTGTTTTTT. This codes for CASSSNREKVTGELFF.

This chain joins TRBV11-2 and TRBJ1-1, with D tentatively TRBD1 (5 bases). The germline V gene has CDR1 SGHAT and CDR2 FQNNGV. This CDR3 region has 16 residues. V shed 0 bases and J shed 5 bases, with 16 bases lying between them. This CDR3 is CASSLDRSRVRTEAFF. DNA for the CDR3: TGTGCCAGCAGCTTAGATCGGAGCAGGGTGAGAACTGAAGCTTTCTTT. The entire variable domain, with the rest obtained from reference TRBV11-2 and TRBJ1-1, is as follows: EAGVAQSPRYKIIEKRQSVAFWCNPISGHATLYWYQQILGQGPKLLIQFQNNGVVDDSQLPKDRFSAERLKGVDSTLKIQPAKLEDSAVYLCASSLDRSRVRTEAFFGQGTRLTVV.

The rearrangement uses TRBV4-2 and TRBJ1-2; maybe TRBD1 (6 bases). The germline V and J ends were trimmed by 4 bases and 2 bases, with 14 bases remaining between them. Germline V gene data show CDR1 as LGHNA and CDR2 as YNFKEQ. This CDR3 comprises 15 residues. CDR3 in amino acids: CASSPVGQPNYGYTF. CDR3 bases: TGTGCCAGCAGCCCGGTAGGACAGCCGAACTATGGCTACACCTTC.

V gene TRBV3-1 (or the pseudogene TRBV3-2) combines with J gene TRBJ2-5, with a weak D call TRBD1 (5 bases). V lost 2 bases, J lost 4 bases, and 20 bases lay in between. The CDR3 covers 17 residues. The germline CDR1 and CDR2 sequences are LGHDT and YNNKEL (reference sequence). CDR3 region: CASSQPRDSLSLETQYF. The CDR3 region has the DNA TGTGCCAGCAGCCAACCCCGCGACAGCCTCTCCTTAGAGACCCAGTACTTC.

This rearrangement joins TRBV3-1 (or the pseudogene TRBV3-2) to TRBJ1-2; 7 bases are a match to TRBD1. The CDR3 length is 14 residues. The ends lost 5 bases at V and 8 bases at J; junction bases unmatched: 11. Germline V lookup: CDR1 LGHDT, CDR2 YNNKEL (reference sequence). As DNA, the CDR3 is TGTGCCAGCAGCGACTCGATGAGGGGGCAGGGCTACACCTTC. It codes for CASSDSMRGQGYTF.

The V gene is TRBV5-4, the J gene TRBJ1-2, with 9 positions matching TRBD1. CDR3 size: 15 residues. V lost 1 base, J lost 6 bases, and 7 bases stayed unmatched. CDR1 and CDR2 (germline): SGHNT, YYREEE (reference sequence). The CDR3 is CASSLTGQGRDGYTF. The CDR3 DNA reads as TGTGCCAGCAGCTTGACGGGACAGGGTAGGGATGGCTACACCTTC.

The V gene is TRBV5-6, the J gene TRBJ1-2; 8 bases agree with TRBD1. CDR1 is SGHDT, CDR2 YYEEEE, per germline. This CDR3 comprises 15 residues. V was pared by 4 bases and J by 4 bases, with 9 bases of the junction left unmatched. The CDR3 bases are TGTGCCAGCAGCCCCGGACAGGGTATTAGCTATGGCTACACCTTC. Translation: CASSPGQGISYGYTF.

This clone was observed a few times. The V call is TRBV12-5, the J call TRBJ2-7, with a possible D match to TRBD1 (5 bases). The CDR3 totals 15 residues. The germline V and J ends were trimmed by 2 bases and 7 bases, with 18 bases remaining between them. Germline V gene sequence: CDR1 LGHNT, CDR2 FRNRAP. CDR3 protein: CASGLTRGHGREQYF. CDR3 DNA: TGTGCTAGTGGTTTGACCCGAGGACACGGTCGAGAGCAGTACTTC.